This T cell receptor beta chain derives from a study of Graves' ophthalmopathy and Graves' hyperthyroidism. Regarding the study as a whole: Most expanded thyroid clonotypes above 0.001 frequency also appeared in blood.

About this clonotype: Its antigen is currently unknown.

Amplification of the TCR beta CDR3 regions used RNA transcripts (as template). First-round RT-PCR with HTBI primers preceded a second-round multiplex PCR. TCRdb itself ran the multiplex PCR reads through MiXCR, one entry per CDR3 protein. The sample holds approximately 41,000 distinct CDR3 sequences, 52% seen once. The sequenced sample consisted of peripheral blood. This TCR was sampled from an adult man with Graves' ophthalmopathy.

The CDR3 sequence: CSASVGIYTDTQYF. The CDR3 nucleotides read TGCAGTGCCAGCGTGGGGATTTACACAGATACGCAGTATTTT. V usage is TRBV20-1 and J usage is TRBJ2-3; D uncertain. Trimming removed 6 bases at V and 2 bases at J, with 15 bases between. The CDR3 loop spans 14 amino acids. Germline-derived CDR1 and CDR2 are DFQATT and SNEGSKA (reference sequence).